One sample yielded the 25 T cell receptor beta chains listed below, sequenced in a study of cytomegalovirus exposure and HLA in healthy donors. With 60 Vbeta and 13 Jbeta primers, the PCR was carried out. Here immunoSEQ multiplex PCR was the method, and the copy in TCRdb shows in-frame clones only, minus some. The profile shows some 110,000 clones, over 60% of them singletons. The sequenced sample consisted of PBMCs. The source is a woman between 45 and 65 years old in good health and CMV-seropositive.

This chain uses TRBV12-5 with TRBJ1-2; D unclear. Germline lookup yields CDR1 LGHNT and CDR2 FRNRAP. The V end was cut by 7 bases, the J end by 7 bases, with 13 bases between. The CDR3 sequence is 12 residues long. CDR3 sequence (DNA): TGTGCTAGTGCCCTTGGGAGGTCTGGCTACACCTTC. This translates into CASALGRSGYTF.

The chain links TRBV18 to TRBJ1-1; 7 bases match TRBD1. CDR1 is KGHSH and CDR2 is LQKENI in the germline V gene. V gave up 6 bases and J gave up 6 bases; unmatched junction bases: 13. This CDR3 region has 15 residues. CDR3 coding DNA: TGTGCCAGCTCGGCCGATCCCAGACAGGGACCTGAAGCTTTCTTT. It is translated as CASSADPRQGPEAFF.

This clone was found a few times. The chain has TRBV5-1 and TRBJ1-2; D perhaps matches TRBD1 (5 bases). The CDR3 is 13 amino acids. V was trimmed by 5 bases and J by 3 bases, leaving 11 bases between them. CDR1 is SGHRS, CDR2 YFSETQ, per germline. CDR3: CASRTWGDYGYTF. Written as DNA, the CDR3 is TGCGCCAGCAGGACCTGGGGGGACTATGGCTACACCTTC.

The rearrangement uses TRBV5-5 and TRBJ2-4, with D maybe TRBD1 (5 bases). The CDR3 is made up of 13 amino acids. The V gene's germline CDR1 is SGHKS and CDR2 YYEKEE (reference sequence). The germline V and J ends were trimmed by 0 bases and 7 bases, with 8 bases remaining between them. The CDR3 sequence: CASSLEGVNIQYF. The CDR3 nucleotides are TGTGCCAGCAGCTTGGAAGGGGTGAACATTCAGTACTTC. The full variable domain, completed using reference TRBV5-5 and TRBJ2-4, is DAGVTQSPTHLIKTRGQQVTLRCSPISGHKSVSWYQQVLGQGPQFIFQYYEKEERGRGNFPDRFSARQFPNYSSELNVNALLLGDSALYLCASSLEGVNIQYFGAGTRLSVL.

The CDR3 DNA reads as TGCGCCAGCAGCTCGACATCTACCACCTACGAGCAGTACTTC. Its protein is CASSSTSTTYEQYF. V and J are TRBV5-1 and TRBJ2-7; D gene unclear. CDR1 is SGHRS, CDR2 YFSETQ, per germline. V was cut by 3 bases and J by 2 bases, with 12 bases left in between. The CDR3 length is 14 residues.

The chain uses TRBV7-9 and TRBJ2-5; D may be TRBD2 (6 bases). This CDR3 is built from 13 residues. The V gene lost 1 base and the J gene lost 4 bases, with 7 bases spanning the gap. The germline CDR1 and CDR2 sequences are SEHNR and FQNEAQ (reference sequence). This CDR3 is CASSLGRGETQYF. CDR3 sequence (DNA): TGTGCCAGCAGCTTAGGGCGGGGAGAGACCCAGTACTTC. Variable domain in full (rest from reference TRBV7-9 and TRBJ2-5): DTGVSQNPRHKITKRGQNVTFRCDPISEHNRLYWYRQTLGQGPEFLTYFQNEAQLEKSRLLSDRFSAERPKGSFSTLEIQRTEQGDSAMYLCASSLGRGETQYFGPGTRLLVL.

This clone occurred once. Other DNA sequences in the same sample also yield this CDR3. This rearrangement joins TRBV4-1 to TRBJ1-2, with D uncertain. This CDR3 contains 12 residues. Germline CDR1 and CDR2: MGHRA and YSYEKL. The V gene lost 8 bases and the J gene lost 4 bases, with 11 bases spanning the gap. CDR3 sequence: CASSDGGYGYTF. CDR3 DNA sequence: TGCGCCAGCTCCGACGGAGGCTATGGCTACACCTTC.

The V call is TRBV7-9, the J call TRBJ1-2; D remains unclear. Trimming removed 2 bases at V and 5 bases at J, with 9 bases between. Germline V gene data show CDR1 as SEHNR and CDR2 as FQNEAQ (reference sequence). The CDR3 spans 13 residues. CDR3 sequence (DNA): TGTGCCAGCAGCTTAACAACAGCTTATGGCTACACCTTC. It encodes CASSLTTAYGYTF.

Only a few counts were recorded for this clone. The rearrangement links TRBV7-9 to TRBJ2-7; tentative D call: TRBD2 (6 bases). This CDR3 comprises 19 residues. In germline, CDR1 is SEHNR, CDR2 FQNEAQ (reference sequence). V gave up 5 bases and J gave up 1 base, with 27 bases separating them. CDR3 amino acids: CASSPRWALYKGGSYEQYF. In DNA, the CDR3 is TGTGCCAGCAGCCCGCGGTGGGCACTATACAAAGGAGGGTCCTACGAGCAGTACTTC.

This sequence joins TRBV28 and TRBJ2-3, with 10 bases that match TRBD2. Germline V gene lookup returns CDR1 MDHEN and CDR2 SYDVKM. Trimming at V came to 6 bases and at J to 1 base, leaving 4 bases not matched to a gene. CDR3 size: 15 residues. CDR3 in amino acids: CASRPLAGGTDTQYF. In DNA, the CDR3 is TGTGCCAGCAGACCTCTAGCGGGGGGCACAGATACGCAGTATTTT.

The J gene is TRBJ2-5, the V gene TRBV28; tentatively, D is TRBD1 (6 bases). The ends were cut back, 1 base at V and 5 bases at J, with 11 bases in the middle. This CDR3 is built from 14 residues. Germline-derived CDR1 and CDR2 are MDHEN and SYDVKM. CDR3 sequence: CASSLFRGGETQYF. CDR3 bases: TGTGCCAGCAGTTTATTCAGGGGCGGGGAGACCCAGTACTTC.

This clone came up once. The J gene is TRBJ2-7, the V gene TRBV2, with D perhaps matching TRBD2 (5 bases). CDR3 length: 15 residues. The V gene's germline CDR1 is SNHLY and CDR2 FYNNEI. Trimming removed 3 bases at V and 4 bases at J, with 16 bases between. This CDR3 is CASSDGFGGLYEQYF. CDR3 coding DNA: TGTGCCAGCAGTGATGGATTCGGCGGACTGTACGAGCAGTACTTC. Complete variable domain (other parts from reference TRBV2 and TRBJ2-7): EPEVTQTPSHQVTQMGQEVILRCVPISNHLYFYWYRQILGQKVEFLVSFYNNEISEKSEIFDDQFSVERPDGSNFTLKIRSTKLEDSAMYFCASSDGFGGLYEQYFGPGTRLTVT.

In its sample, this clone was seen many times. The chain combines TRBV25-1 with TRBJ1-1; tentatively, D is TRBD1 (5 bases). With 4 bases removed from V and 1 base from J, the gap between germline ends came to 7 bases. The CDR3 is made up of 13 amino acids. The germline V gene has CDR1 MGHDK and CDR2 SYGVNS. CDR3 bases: TGTGCCAGCAGTGGACAGCCGAACACTGAAGCTTTCTTT. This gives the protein CASSGQPNTEAFF.

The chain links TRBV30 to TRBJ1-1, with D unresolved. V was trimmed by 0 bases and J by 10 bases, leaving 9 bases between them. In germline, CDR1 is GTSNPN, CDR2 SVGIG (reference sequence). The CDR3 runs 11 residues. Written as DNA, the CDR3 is TGTGCCTGGAGTGTTGGACTCGGAGCTTTCTTT. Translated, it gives CAWSVGLGAFF.

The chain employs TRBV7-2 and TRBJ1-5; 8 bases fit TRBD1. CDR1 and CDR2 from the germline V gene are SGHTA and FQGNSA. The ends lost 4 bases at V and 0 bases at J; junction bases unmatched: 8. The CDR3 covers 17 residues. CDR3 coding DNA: TGTGCCAGCAGCTCCCGGGACAGGAATGATAGCAATCAGCCCCAGCATTTT. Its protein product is CASSSRDRNDSNQPQHF.

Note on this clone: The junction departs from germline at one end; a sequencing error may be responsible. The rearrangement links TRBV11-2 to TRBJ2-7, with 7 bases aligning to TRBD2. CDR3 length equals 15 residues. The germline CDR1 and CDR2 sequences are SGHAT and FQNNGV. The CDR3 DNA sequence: TGTGCCAGCAGCCTAGAGTACGGGGGGAATTACGAGCAGTACTTC. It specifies CASSLEYGGNYEQYF.

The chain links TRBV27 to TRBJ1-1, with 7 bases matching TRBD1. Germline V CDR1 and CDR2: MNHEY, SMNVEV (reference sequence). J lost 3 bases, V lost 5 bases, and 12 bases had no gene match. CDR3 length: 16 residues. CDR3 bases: TGTGCCAGCAGTCTAAAAACAGGGGAGTTATACACTGAAGCTTTCTTT. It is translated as CASSLKTGELYTEAFF.

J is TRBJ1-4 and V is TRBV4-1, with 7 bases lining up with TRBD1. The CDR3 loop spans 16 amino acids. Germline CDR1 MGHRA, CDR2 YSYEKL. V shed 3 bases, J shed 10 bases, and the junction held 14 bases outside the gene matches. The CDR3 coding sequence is TGCGCCAGCAGCCACCCCGTACAGGGGACGGTAGGAAAACTGTTTTTT. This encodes CASSHPVQGTVGKLFF.

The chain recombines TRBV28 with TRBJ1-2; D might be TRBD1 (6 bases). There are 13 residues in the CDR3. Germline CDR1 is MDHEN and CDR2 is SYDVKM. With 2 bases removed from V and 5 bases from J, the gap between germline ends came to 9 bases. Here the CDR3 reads CASSLQGKYGYTF. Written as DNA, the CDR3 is TGTGCCAGCAGTTTACAGGGGAAGTATGGCTACACCTTC.

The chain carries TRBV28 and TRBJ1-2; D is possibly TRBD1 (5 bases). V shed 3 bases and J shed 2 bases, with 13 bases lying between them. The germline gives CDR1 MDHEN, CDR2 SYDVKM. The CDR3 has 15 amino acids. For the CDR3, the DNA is TGTGCCAGCAGTTTCAATTCAGGGATAAACTATGGCTACACCTTC. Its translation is CASSFNSGINYGYTF.

The CDR3 is CASRGQAMRNTEAFF. The CDR3 DNA follows: TGCGCCAGCAGGGGGCAGGCTATGCGGAACACTGAAGCTTTCTTT. This chain joins TRBV5-1 and TRBJ1-1, with TRBD1 as a possible D gene (5 bases). The CDR3 is made up of 15 amino acids. The V end was cut by 5 bases, the J end by 1 base, with 15 bases between. The germline CDR1 and CDR2 sequences are SGHRS and YFSETQ.

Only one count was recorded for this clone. The CDR3 reads CASRHLEGYSSGNTIYF. Written as DNA, the CDR3 is TGTGCCAGCAGGCATCTGGAGGGGTACAGCTCTGGAAACACCATATATTTT. V gene TRBV5-5 combines with J gene TRBJ1-3; D might be TRBD1 (5 bases). The ends were cut back, 5 bases at V and 0 bases at J, with 18 bases in the middle. Per germline, CDR1 SGHKS and CDR2 YYEKEE (reference sequence). The CDR3 covers 17 residues.

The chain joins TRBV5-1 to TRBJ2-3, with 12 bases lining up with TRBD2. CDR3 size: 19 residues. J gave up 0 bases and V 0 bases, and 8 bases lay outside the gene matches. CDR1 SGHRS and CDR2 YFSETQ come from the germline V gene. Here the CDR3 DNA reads TGCGCCAGCAGCTTGGGGCCTCTAGCGGGGGGGTGGAGCACAGATACGCAGTATTTT. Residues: CASSLGPLAGGWSTDTQYF.

In DNA, the CDR3 is TGTGCCAGCAGCTCCTCCGGCAGGGACTATGGCTACACCTTC. It translates to CASSSSGRDYGYTF. The genes are TRBV7-9 and TRBJ1-2, with a possible D match to TRBD1 (5 bases). Germline V lookup: CDR1 SEHNR, CDR2 FQNEAQ (reference sequence). This CDR3 is built from 14 residues. V lost 4 bases and J 3 bases, leaving 12 bases between the germline ends.

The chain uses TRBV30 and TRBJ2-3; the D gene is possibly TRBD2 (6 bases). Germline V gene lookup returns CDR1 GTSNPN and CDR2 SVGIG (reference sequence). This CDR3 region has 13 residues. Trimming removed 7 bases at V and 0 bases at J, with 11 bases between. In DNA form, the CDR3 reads TGTGCCTCGCTAGCGCCCAGCACAGATACGCAGTATTTT. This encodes CASLAPSTDTQYF.